This T cell receptor (beta chain) comes out of a study of blood T cell repertoires in COVID-19. Only a few counts were recorded for this clone. Germline V gene data show CDR1 as MNHEY and CDR2 as SMNVEV (reference sequence). The CDR3 length is 15 residues. Trimming pared 5 bases from V and 4 bases from J, leaving 17 bases between. Only in-frame clones appear in the TCRdb table, and some are missing; sequencing was by immunoSEQ multiplex PCR. The sample has approximately 13,000 clones, around three quarters seen once; the top ten hold about 8.8%. The sequenced sample consisted of peripheral blood. This chain connects TRBV27 to TRBJ1-2, with D maybe TRBD1 (6 bases). The source is a man aged 65 to 79 with acute or convalescent COVID-19. CDR3 coding DNA: TGTGCCAGCAGTCCCTCAACAGGGCTTGGCTATGGCTACACCTTC. Amino acids: CASSPSTGLGYGYTF.